The present T cell receptor beta chain was sequenced within a study of spatial heterogeneity in lung cancer. Turning to the study itself: Fewer alpha-chain than beta-chain sequences were consistently detected.

Each CDR3 protein gets one entry after TCRdb re-called the 5' RACE reads with MiXCR. The table includes more than 10,000 distinct CDR3 sequences, approximately 5% detected once. Time point given: sample taken at primary tumor resection. Frozen PBMC, nontumor lung or tumor provided whole RNA, which was sequenced unsorted. CDR1 is LNHDA, CDR2 SQIVND, per germline (reference sequence). The CDR3 runs 15 residues. Between the trimmed V and J ends, which lost 3 bases and 6 bases, there was a span of 15 bases. The material sequenced was PBMCs, taken at surgery. The sequence was obtained from a male donor with early-stage non-small cell lung cancer. This chain uses TRBV19 with TRBJ2-4; a possible D gene is TRBD2 (6 bases). CDR3 bases: TGTGCCAGTAGTATCCAACGGGACGGGGGAAACATTCAGTACTTC. It codes for CASSIQRDGGNIQYF.